This entry lists 15 T cell receptor beta chains sequenced from one sample in a study of T cell repertoires in cytomegalovirus infection. Their antigens are not known. One entry per CDR3 protein, called by TCRdb with MiXCR from the reads. The data hold around 710,000 distinct CDR3 sequences, with 25% to 35% observed a single time. Sequenced here: cultured CD8+ T cells from PBMCs, sampled from culture after CMV antigen stimulation. The receptors were gathered from a human donor in good health (CMV status not recorded). Some clones in this sample may be carry-over from other donors' samples.

The chain links TRBV11-2 to TRBJ1-5, with 9 nucleotides matching TRBD1. The CDR3 consists of 19 residues. The ends lost 1 base at V and 0 bases at J; junction bases unmatched: 10. Germline CDR1 SGHAT, CDR2 FQNNGV. CDR3 protein: CASSLGGGTGPFSNQPQHF. In DNA form, the CDR3 reads TGTGCCAGCAGCTTAGGAGGGGGGACAGGGCCATTTAGCAATCAGCCCCAGCATTTT. Looking up the rest from reference TRBV11-2 and TRBJ1-5 gives the full variable domain: EAGVAQSPRYKIIEKRQSVAFWCNPISGHATLYWYQQILGQGPKLLIQFQNNGVVDDSQLPKDRFSAERLKGVDSTLKIQPAKLEDSAVYLCASSLGGGTGPFSNQPQHFGDGTRLSIL.

This clonotype was observed a few times. CDR3 in amino acids: CASSVSGGDTGELFF. The CDR3 coding sequence is TGTGCCAGCAGCGTCAGCGGGGGGGACACCGGGGAGCTGTTTTTT. The chain carries TRBV9 and TRBJ2-2, with 10 bases fitting TRBD2. CDR1 and CDR2 from the germline V gene are SGDLS and YYNGEE. The CDR3 runs 15 residues. V trimming: 2 bases; J trimming: 3 bases; junction bases outside the gene matches: 1. Supplemented by reference TRBV9 and TRBJ2-2, the full variable domain reads DSGVTQTPKHLITATGQRVTLRCSPRSGDLSVYWYQQSLDQGLQFLIQYYNGEERAKGNILERFSAQQFPDLHSELNLSSLELGDSALYFCASSVSGGDTGELFFGEGSRLTVL.

This chain links TRBV27 with TRBJ2-1; D unclear. Germline V CDR1 and CDR2: MNHEY, SMNVEV (reference sequence). The CDR3 length is 14 residues. V was trimmed by 6 bases and J by 0 bases, leaving 9 bases between them. CDR3 residues: CASRMTSSYNEQFF. The CDR3 bases are TGTGCCAGCAGGATGACGAGCTCCTACAATGAGCAGTTCTTC.

Concerning this clonotype itself: The junction shows a germline mismatch at one end, possibly a read error. The V call is TRBV5-3, the J call TRBJ1-2; D possibly corresponds to TRBD1 (6 bases). TRBV5-3 is marked as an open reading frame, function uncertain. The CDR3 length is 16 residues. This CDR3 reads CASSFQAGAGNYGYTF. The CDR3 region has the DNA TGTGCCAGCAGCTTTCAGGCAGGGGCCGGTAACTATGGCTACACCTTC.

This clonotype has ten or more counts. The V call is TRBV7-6, the J call TRBJ1-4; tentative D call: TRBD1 (5 bases). Germline values: CDR1 SGHVS, CDR2 FNYEAQ. This CDR3 is 14 amino acids long. The V end lost 4 bases, the J end lost 0 bases, and 6 bases lay between the germline ends. The CDR3 here is CASSSRATNEKLFF. The DNA of the CDR3 is TGTGCCAGCAGCTCCAGGGCAACTAATGAAAAACTGTTTTTT.

This clonotype turned up a few times. This chain links TRBV11-2 with TRBJ1-1, with D unclear. CDR3 length: 16 amino acids. The ends were cut back, 5 bases at V and 1 base at J, with 17 bases in the middle. CDR1 is SGHAT, CDR2 FQNNGV, per germline. The CDR3 DNA reads TGTGCCAGCAGCAAAAAACCTGGGAGCCGGAACACTGAAGCTTTCTTT. It specifies CASSKKPGSRNTEAFF.

The chain has TRBV29-1 and TRBJ1-1; a possible D gene is TRBD1 (5 bases). This CDR3 comprises 12 residues. Germline loops: CDR1 SQVTM, CDR2 ANQGSEA. Trimming shortened V by 7 bases and J by 6 bases, and 15 bases separated the two germline ends. The CDR3 loop is CSAPGGGPEAFF. CDR3 bases: TGCAGCGCCCCCGGGGGAGGGCCTGAAGCTTTCTTT. The full variable domain, its missing parts supplied by reference TRBV29-1 and TRBJ1-1, is SAVISQKPSRDICQRGTSLTIQCQVDSQVTMMFWYRQQPGQSLTLIATANQGSEATYESGFVIDKFPISRPNLTFSTLTVSNMSPEDSSIYLCSAPGGGPEAFFGQGTRLTVV.

V usage is TRBV6-2 or TRBV6-3 and J usage is TRBJ2-1; 7 bases align to TRBD2. V gave up 2 bases and J gave up 15 bases; unmatched junction bases: 4. The CDR3 spans 11 residues. Per germline, CDR1 MNHEY and CDR2 SVGEGT. CDR3: CASSYGGVRFF. CDR3 nucleotide sequence: TGTGCCAGCAGTTACGGGGGGGTTCGGTTCTTC.

This clonotype was seen a few times. The CDR3 protein is CASSYSEGAGDTQYF. Here the CDR3 DNA reads TGTGCCAGCAGTTACTCCGAGGGGGCTGGAGATACGCAGTATTTT. The chain links TRBV6-5 to TRBJ2-3; 7 nucleotides match TRBD1. J lost 5 bases, V lost 0 bases, and 5 bases had no gene match. The germline V gene has CDR1 MNHEY and CDR2 SVGAGI. CDR3 length: 15 amino acids.

To note about this clonotype: Possible read error: a much larger clone is one base away. The rearrangement uses TRBV7-6 and TRBJ2-5, with 9 bases aligning to TRBD2. In germline, CDR1 is SGHVS, CDR2 FNYEAQ. The CDR3 loop spans 15 amino acids. In DNA form, the CDR3 reads TGTGCCAACAGCTTACAGCGAAGCGGGGGGGAGACCCAGTACTTC. It encodes CANSLQRSGGETQYF.

This clonotype came up a few times. Germline and junction disagree at one end, which may indicate a read error. J is TRBJ1-2 and V is TRBV20-1; D is uncertain. Germline CDR1 and CDR2: DFQATT and SNEGSKA (reference sequence). The CDR3 covers 17 residues. CDR3 bases: TGCAGTGCTAGAGATCAATACTCGGAGATAACTAACCATGGCTACACCTTC. Its protein product is CSARDQYSEITNHGYTF.

This clonotype was recorded a few times. V usage is TRBV15 and J usage is TRBJ2-7; TRBD1 matches at 9 bases. Per the germline V gene, CDR1 is LNHNV and CDR2 is YYDKDF (reference sequence). The CDR3 sequence is 16 residues long. V trimming: 0 bases; J trimming: 4 bases; junction bases outside the gene matches: 7. CDR3 in DNA: TGTGCCACCAGCAGAGACGACCGGGACAGGGATTACGAGCAGTACTTC. Its protein is CATSRDDRDRDYEQYF.

Worth noting for this clonotype: The junction shows a germline mismatch at one end, possibly a read error. This CDR3 reads CASSRDSGATDTQYF. CDR3 DNA sequence: TGTGCTAGCAGCAGAGACAGCGGGGCCACAGATACGCAGTATTTT. The chain is built from TRBV7-7 and TRBJ2-3; 7 nucleotides line up with TRBD2. CDR3 length: 15 amino acids. Germline loops: CDR1 SSHAT, CDR2 FNYEAQ (reference sequence).

Only a few counts were recorded for this clonotype. The chain couples TRBV27 to TRBJ2-5; D uncertain. The CDR3 runs to 13 residues. CDR1 and CDR2 from the germline V gene are MNHEY and SMNVEV (reference sequence). Trimming removed 2 bases from V and 5 bases from J, with 9 bases in between. The CDR3 region is CASSLAIWETQYF. CDR3 nucleotide sequence: TGTGCCAGCAGTTTAGCCATTTGGGAGACCCAGTACTTC.

As concerns this clonotype: A much larger clone sits a single nucleotide away, making a read error possible. This sequence joins TRBV7-6 and TRBJ2-3; D is tentatively TRBD1 or TRBD2 (5 bases each). Germline-derived CDR1 and CDR2 are SGHVS and FNYEAQ. The length of the CDR3 is 16 residues. Trimming cost V 5 bases and J 2 bases, with 17 bases left between them. CDR3 sequence reads: CASSTSPTGTTDTQYF. The CDR3 nucleotides read TGTGCCAGCAGCACCTCTCCGACTGGGACCACAGATACGCAGTATTTT.